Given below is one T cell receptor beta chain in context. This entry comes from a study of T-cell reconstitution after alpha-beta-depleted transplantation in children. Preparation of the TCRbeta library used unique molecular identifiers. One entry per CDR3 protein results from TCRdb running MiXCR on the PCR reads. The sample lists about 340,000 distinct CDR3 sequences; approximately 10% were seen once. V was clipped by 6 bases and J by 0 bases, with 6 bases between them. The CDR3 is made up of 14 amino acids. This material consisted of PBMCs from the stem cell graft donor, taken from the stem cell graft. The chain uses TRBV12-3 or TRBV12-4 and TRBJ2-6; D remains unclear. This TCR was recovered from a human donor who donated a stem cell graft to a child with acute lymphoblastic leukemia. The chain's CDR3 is CASSRNSGANVLTF. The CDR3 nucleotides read TGTGCCAGCAGCCGGAACTCTGGGGCCAACGTCCTGACTTTC.